The 15 T cell receptor beta chains below were found in one sample sequenced in a study of blood T cell repertoires in COVID-19. TCRdb keeps only in-frame clones here, not all; method: immunoSEQ multiplex PCR. This sample carries about 250,000 clones, around 86% of them seen once, and the ten largest clones take 1.5% to 2%. Sequenced input: PBMCs or T cells enriched from blood (not recorded which). These receptors were collected from a man between 35 and 55 years old who had recovered from COVID-19.

The J gene is TRBJ2-3, the V gene TRBV3-1 (or the pseudogene TRBV3-2); TRBD2 aligns across 8 bases. This CDR3 region has 15 residues. V shed 5 bases and J 5 bases; nucleotides not matched to a gene: 9. Germline V lookup: CDR1 LGHDT, CDR2 YNNKEL (reference sequence). The CDR3 loop reads CASSAPGLVEDTQYF. The CDR3 nucleotides are TGTGCCAGCAGCGCCCCGGGACTAGTGGAAGATACGCAGTATTTT.

This clone appeared once. The chain joins TRBV2 to TRBJ2-7; 12 nucleotides agree with TRBD2. The CDR3 spans 14 residues. With 6 bases clipped from V and 4 bases from J, the junction kept 4 bases outside the gene matches. Germline CDR1 and CDR2: SNHLY and FYNNEI. The CDR3 protein is CASRTSGRLYEQYF. CDR3 nucleotides: TGTGCCAGCAGGACTAGCGGGAGATTATACGAGCAGTACTTC.

The chain has TRBV5-6 and TRBJ2-7; TRBD1 is a possible D gene (7 bases). The germline V and J ends were trimmed by 0 bases and 2 bases, with 12 bases remaining between them. Germline V gene lookup returns CDR1 SGHDT and CDR2 YYEEEE. CDR3 length: 15 residues. In DNA, the CDR3 is TGTGCCAGCAGCTTGGGGGCGGGACAGCCCTACGAGCAGTACTTC. Translating it yields CASSLGAGQPYEQYF.

The rearrangement links TRBV5-4 to TRBJ1-2, with 7 bases lining up with TRBD1. J lost 4 bases, V lost 4 bases, and 10 bases had no gene match. Germline loops: CDR1 SGHNT, CDR2 YYREEE (reference sequence). The CDR3 length is 15 residues. The CDR3 bases are TGTGCCAGCAGCCGTACACAGGGGAAGGGCTATGGCTACACCTTC. It encodes CASSRTQGKGYGYTF.

In DNA, the CDR3 is TGTGCCAGCAGTGGATTGGGACTCACTGAAGCTTTCTTT. Residues: CASSGLGLTEAFF. The chain combines TRBV27 with TRBJ1-1, with TRBD1 as a possible D gene (5 bases). Germline lookup yields CDR1 MNHEY and CDR2 SMNVEV (reference sequence). The CDR3 length is 13 residues. Trimming removed 5 bases from V and 4 bases from J, with 11 bases in between.

This chain uses TRBV15 with TRBJ1-1, with D perhaps TRBD1 (5 bases). The germline V and J ends were trimmed by 0 bases and 5 bases, with 10 bases remaining between them. The CDR3 runs to 14 residues. CDR1 and CDR2 (germline): LNHNV, YYDKDF (reference sequence). The CDR3 nucleotides are TGTGCCACCAGCAGAGATAGTCGGGGGACTGAAGCTTTCTTT. Its protein product is CATSRDSRGTEAFF.

The gene calls are TRBV9 and TRBJ1-1; D remains ambiguous. CDR3 length equals 16 residues. CDR1 SGDLS and CDR2 YYNGEE come from the germline V gene. V lost 6 bases, J lost 4 bases, and 22 bases lay in between. As DNA, the CDR3 is TGTGCCAGCACAACTGGAGCCCAGTCAACGGGCACTGAAGCTTTCTTT. This translates into CASTTGAQSTGTEAFF.

This clone was recorded a few times. The rearrangement joins TRBV5-1 to TRBJ1-4; unclear D gene. Trimming shortened V by 1 base and J by 0 bases, and 4 bases separated the two germline ends. In germline, CDR1 is SGHRS, CDR2 YFSETQ. The CDR3 is 14 amino acids. The CDR3 DNA reads TGCGCCAGCAGCTTGACAGCAACTAATGAAAAACTGTTTTTT. It yields the protein CASSLTATNEKLFF.

The rearrangement links TRBV19 to TRBJ2-2; unclear D gene. Trimming removed 7 bases from V and 4 bases from J, with 10 bases in between. The CDR3 runs to 13 residues. CDR1 is LNHDA and CDR2 is SQIVND in the germline V gene (reference sequence). CDR3 sequence (DNA): TGTGCCAGTACACTAACGGTCACCGGGGAGCTGTTTTTT. Protein sequence: CASTLTVTGELFF.

The chain has TRBV15 and TRBJ1-4; the D gene is possibly TRBD1 (5 bases). Germline V lookup: CDR1 LNHNV, CDR2 YYDKDF (reference sequence). V was trimmed by 6 bases and J by 8 bases, leaving 13 bases between them. The CDR3 loop spans 13 amino acids. The chain's CDR3 is CATSRQGEEKLFF. The CDR3 nucleotides are TGTGCCACCAGTAGGCAGGGTGAGGAAAAACTGTTTTTT.

Details on this clone: A read error may produce the germline difference seen at one junction end. The genes are TRBV7-9 and TRBJ2-1; 7 bases agree with TRBD2. The CDR3 contains 15 residues. Germline CDR1 SEHNR, CDR2 FQNEAQ (reference sequence). CDR3 sequence reads: CASSPPTSSFNEQFF. DNA for the CDR3: TGTGCCAGCAGCCCCCCGACTAGCTCCTTCAATGAGCAGTTCTTC.

The sample holds one count of this clone. J is TRBJ2-7 and V is TRBV4-1; D is possibly TRBD1 (5 bases). The CDR3 consists of 13 residues. Per germline, CDR1 MGHRA and CDR2 YSYEKL. The V and J ends lost 3 bases and 3 bases respectively, with 9 bases between them. The CDR3 region is CASSQSQGYEQYF. For the CDR3, the DNA is TGCGCCAGCAGCCAGAGCCAGGGCTACGAGCAGTACTTC.

This chain uses TRBV4-1 with TRBJ1-1; D is perhaps TRBD1 (6 bases). Germline assignment: CDR1 MGHRA and CDR2 YSYEKL. V was shortened by 3 bases and J by 0 bases, with 26 bases between the two germline ends. This CDR3 contains 20 residues. The CDR3, as DNA: TGCGCCAGCAGCCAGCCGGACAGCCTACGACCCTTGCGGGTGAACACTGAAGCTTTCTTT. Its protein product is CASSQPDSLRPLRVNTEAFF.

V is TRBV24-1 and J is TRBJ2-1; 9 nucleotides line up with TRBD2. The germline V gene encodes CDR1 KGHDR and CDR2 SFDVKD. The CDR3 runs to 14 residues. With 6 bases clipped from V and 6 bases from J, the junction kept 5 bases outside the gene matches. The CDR3, as DNA: TGTGCCACCAGTTTCGGACTAGCGACCAATGAGCAGTTCTTC. This gives the protein CATSFGLATNEQFF.

The CDR3: CASSGAGDRPGELFF. The CDR3, as DNA: TGTGCCAGCAGTGGGGCAGGGGACCGGCCCGGGGAGCTGTTTTTT. V is TRBV6-4 and J is TRBJ2-2; TRBD1 might be the D (6 bases). The CDR3 is 15 residues long. CDR1 and CDR2 from the germline V gene are MRHNA and SNTAGT. V gave up 4 bases and J gave up 6 bases, with 15 bases separating them.